The clone carrying this T cell receptor (beta chain) was seen a few times. Its specificity is unknown. Unique molecular identifiers were incorporated during preparation of the TCRbeta library. A single record per CDR3 protein comes from TCRdb applying MiXCR to the PCR reads. The table includes hundreds of thousands of distinct CDR3 sequences, approximately 17% detected once. This sample is drawn from a study of T-cell reconstitution after alpha-beta-depleted transplantation in children. Points from the study as a whole: Several hundred graft clones that had expanded were reportedly the source of alpha-beta T cells about two months after transplant.

This CDR3 contains 15 residues. The ends were cut back, 6 bases at V and 0 bases at J, with 12 bases in the middle. Per the germline V gene, CDR1 is SGHVS and CDR2 is FQNEAQ. The source material was PBMCs, mostly from graft donor cells, sampled 360 days after TCRalphabeta/CD19-depleted stem cell transplant. The J gene is TRBJ1-5, the V gene TRBV7-8, with D possibly TRBD1 on 5 matching bases. The receptor was derived from a male patient aged 2-15 years who had a stem cell transplant for acute lymphoblastic leukemia, so the T cells may come from the graft donor. As DNA, the CDR3 is TGTGCCAGCAGTCCCGGGACCGCTAGCAATCAGCCCCAGCATTTT. Encoded protein: CASSPGTASNQPQHF.